One and the same sample provided the 10 T cell receptor beta chains below, sequenced in a study of blood T cell repertoires in COVID-19. Some clones are missing from TCRdb's copy, which holds only in-frame ones; the method was immunoSEQ multiplex PCR. The sample lists 200,000 to 250,000 clones; 75% to 85% were seen once. The sample was peripheral blood. The receptors shown here come from a man in his fifties with active or convalescent COVID-19.

The V gene is TRBV7-2, the J gene TRBJ1-1; D may be TRBD1 (6 bases). Germline-derived CDR1 and CDR2 are SGHTA and FQGNSA. With 4 bases removed from V and 1 base from J, the gap between germline ends came to 16 bases. The CDR3 length is 16 residues. The CDR3 region is CASSYQGPPGNTEAFF. In DNA, the CDR3 is TGTGCCAGCAGCTATCAGGGGCCACCTGGGAACACTGAAGCTTTCTTT.

The chain combines TRBV19 with TRBJ2-1; the D gene is possibly TRBD1 (5 bases). Germline CDR1 reads LNHDA; CDR2 reads SQIVND (reference sequence). V lost 4 bases, J lost 6 bases, and 13 bases lay in between. This CDR3 is built from 14 residues. The CDR3 loop reads CASSSRTSRNEQFF. Written as DNA, the CDR3 is TGTGCCAGTAGTAGCCGGACAAGTCGCAATGAGCAGTTCTTC.

The chain carries TRBV4-3 and TRBJ2-3; 8 positions match TRBD2. The ends lost 1 base at V and 5 bases at J; junction bases unmatched: 8. The CDR3 extends over 16 amino acids. Germline V lookup: CDR1 LGHNA, CDR2 YSLEER. CDR3 region: CASSQVGREDGDTQYF. The CDR3 DNA is TGCGCCAGCAGCCAAGTGGGGCGGGAGGACGGAGATACGCAGTATTTT.

A remark on this clone: The junction differs from germline at one of its ends, possibly a read error. CDR3 sequence (DNA): TGTGCCAGTAGTTTGGGCGGGGCCGGCTACACCTTC. Translating it yields CASSLGGAGYTF. The rearrangement joins TRBV28 to TRBJ1-2, with a weak D call TRBD1 (5 bases). This CDR3 spans 12 amino acids. Germline CDR1 is MDHEN and CDR2 is SYDVKM.

CDR3 sequence: CASSEQRQSYEQYV. The CDR3 DNA follows: TGTGCCAGCAGTGAACAGAGACAGAGCTACGAGCAGTACGTC. The chain employs TRBV6-1 and TRBJ2-7; a possible D gene is TRBD1 (5 bases). V lost 2 bases, J lost 3 bases, and 11 bases lay in between. The germline CDR1 and CDR2 sequences are MNHNS and SASEGT. There are 14 residues in the CDR3.

The chain has TRBV28 and TRBJ2-1; TRBD1 agrees at 7 bases. Looked up from germline, CDR1 is MDHEN and CDR2 is SYDVKM. Unmatched junction bases numbered 23, after V lost 5 bases and J lost 4 bases. The CDR3 runs 20 residues. The CDR3 bases are TGTGCCAGCAGTCCTACCCCCCGTCTGACAGGGATAACGGCTTACAATGAGCAGTTCTTC. This sequence encodes CASSPTPRLTGITAYNEQFF.

The chain recombines TRBV7-2 with TRBJ2-1; 15 nucleotides line up with TRBD2. V was pared by 0 bases and J by 8 bases, with 5 bases of the junction left unmatched. The CDR3 covers 17 residues. In germline, CDR1 is SGHTA, CDR2 FQGNSA. The CDR3 here is CASSLALGLAGGYEQFF. In DNA form, the CDR3 reads TGTGCCAGCAGCTTAGCGCTGGGACTAGCGGGGGGATATGAGCAGTTCTTC.

This clone was seen a few times. V usage is TRBV28 and J usage is TRBJ2-7; D is perhaps TRBD2 (5 bases). The germline gives CDR1 MDHEN, CDR2 SYDVKM. With 1 base removed from V and 0 bases from J, the gap between germline ends came to 7 bases. This CDR3 spans 14 amino acids. This CDR3 is CASSLSGSSYEQYF. The CDR3 region has the DNA TGTGCCAGCAGTTTATCGGGAAGCTCCTACGAGCAGTACTTC.

Ten or more counts support this clone. The chain employs TRBV7-9 and TRBJ2-6; D not certain. V shed 2 bases and J shed 2 bases, with 4 bases lying between them. Per the germline V gene, CDR1 is SEHNR and CDR2 is FQNEAQ (reference sequence). The CDR3 runs 14 residues. The CDR3 protein is CASSLLPGANVLTF. The DNA of the CDR3 is TGTGCCAGCAGCTTACTCCCTGGGGCCAACGTCCTGACTTTC.

The V call is TRBV27, the J call TRBJ2-1, with TRBD2 identical over 12 bases. Per germline, CDR1 MNHEY and CDR2 SMNVEV (reference sequence). V lost 6 bases, J lost 8 bases, and 8 bases stayed unmatched. This CDR3 is 15 amino acids long. CDR3 sequence reads: CASRKTSGSLYEQFF. The CDR3 region has the DNA TGTGCCAGCAGGAAGACTAGCGGGAGTCTCTATGAGCAGTTCTTC.